The rows below give T cell receptor beta chains drawn from one sample of a study of breast tumors, draining lymph nodes, adjacent tissues. TCRdb re-analysed the multiplex PCR reads in MiXCR, keeping a single row per CDR3 protein. The table shows 13,000 to 15,000 distinct CDR3 sequences, with around 50% occurring only once. Sequencing input: tumor-adjacent breast tissue. The source of these receptors is a female donor with breast cancer. Some clones in this sample may be carry-over from other donors' samples. The CDR3 runs from the conserved cysteine through the conserved F or W. Each record gives: V gene, D gene, J gene, clone size, CDR3 DNA, CDR3 protein. The D gene is left open where the match is weak. Size is omitted from some rows. Given values are once, few, many or a class for expanded clones.

TRBV20-1	-	TRBJ1-2	-	TGCAGTGCTAAGCGGGGGGCTAACTATGGCTACACCTTC	CSAKRGANYGYTF
TRBV5-1	-	TRBJ1-5	-	TGCGCCAGCAGCTTTGTAAACAGCAATCAGCCCCAGCATTTT	CASSFVNSNQPQHF
TRBV11-3	TRBD1	TRBJ2-5	-	TGTGCCAGCAGCTTACTAGGGACAGGGGGGGGCGAGACCCAGTACTTC	CASSLLGTGGGETQYF
TRBV7-2	-	TRBJ1-2	-	TGTGCCAGCAGCTACCCCTACCGCAGGGCGGGCGGCTATGGCTACACCTTC	CASSYPYRRAGGYGYTF
TRBV20-1	TRBD1	TRBJ2-1	many	TGCAGTGCTGGAGGACAGGGGGCGGAGAATGAGCAGTTCTTC	CSAGGQGAENEQFF
TRBV19	TRBD2	TRBJ2-1	many	TGTGCCAGTAGTATATTCGTGTCCCGTAGCGGGGGGGCCCCGGGCAATGAGCAGTTCTTC	CASSIFVSRSGGAPGNEQFF
TRBV7-9	TRBD1	TRBJ1-6	few	TGTGCCAGCAGCTCAAAACAGGGGGCGGGTAATTCACCCCTCCACTTT	CASSSKQGAGNSPLHF
TRBV29-1	-	TRBJ2-3	-	TGCAGCGTGGAGGGGGCGAGCACAGATACGCAGTATTTT	CSVEGASTDTQYF
TRBV5-6	TRBD1	TRBJ2-3	-	TGTGCCAGCAGCCGGGGACAGGGGAGAACAGATACGCAGTATTTT	CASSRGQGRTDTQYF
TRBV20-1	TRBD1	TRBJ1-3	-	TGCAGTGCTAGAGATACCCGTCCCGGGACAGGGGGAAGCACCATATATTTT	CSARDTRPGTGGSTIYF
TRBV6-5	-	TRBJ1-2	-	TGTGCCAGTAGTTACTCGATATCCGGCGATTTCCAAGGCTACACCTTT	CASSYSISGDFQGYTF
TRBV11-1	TRBD2	TRBJ2-5	many	TGTGCCAGCAGCGGCAAACTACTAGCGGGGGGGCGAGAGACCCAGTACTTC	CASSGKLLAGGRETQYF
TRBV12-3/TRBV12-4	TRBD1	TRBJ1-3	medium-sized	TGTGCCAGCAGTTCATTCCCGTTTGGACAGGGTGCTGGAAACACCATATATTTT	CASSSFPFGQGAGNTIYF
TRBV9	TRBD2	TRBJ2-7	medium-sized	TGTGCCAGCAGCGTAGGTCTAGCGGGAGGATCCGAGCAGTACTTC	CASSVGLAGGSEQYF
TRBV19	TRBD2	TRBJ2-1	-	TGTGCCAGTTGTATATTCGTGTCCCGTAGCGGGGGGGCCCCGGGCAATGAGCAGCTCTTC	CASCIFVSRSGGAPGNEQLF
TRBV20-1	-	TRBJ2-1	medium-sized	TGCAGTGCTAGGCGACTAGGGCCCAAATTCTTC	CSARRLGPKFF
TRBV29-1	TRBD2	TRBJ2-1	-	TGCAGCGTTGAAGTAGCGGGGGGCCCCAATGAGCAGTTCTTC	CSVEVAGGPNEQFF
TRBV5-1	-	TRBJ1-4	-	TGCGCCAGCAGTCCGGGACAAGGCATAACTAATGAAAAACTGTTTTTT	CASSPGQGITNEKLFF
TRBV7-2	-	TRBJ1-3	medium-sized	TGTGCCAGCAGCTCGTGGGGGTTGGACAGTTCCTCTGGAAACACCATATATTTT	CASSSWGLDSSSGNTIYF
TRBV12-3/TRBV12-4	-	TRBJ2-5	-	TGCGCCAGCAGCCAGGGGCTAAGAGGGGAGACCCAGTACTTC	CASSQGLRGETQYF
TRBV7-2	-	TRBJ1-2	-	TGTGCCAGCAGCTTATCGACCGGGGACGTCTATGGCTACACCTTC	CASSLSTGDVYGYTF
TRBV19	-	TRBJ2-5	once	TGTGCCAGTAGTATGAGGGGCGGAGAGACCCAGTACTTC	CASSMRGGETQYF